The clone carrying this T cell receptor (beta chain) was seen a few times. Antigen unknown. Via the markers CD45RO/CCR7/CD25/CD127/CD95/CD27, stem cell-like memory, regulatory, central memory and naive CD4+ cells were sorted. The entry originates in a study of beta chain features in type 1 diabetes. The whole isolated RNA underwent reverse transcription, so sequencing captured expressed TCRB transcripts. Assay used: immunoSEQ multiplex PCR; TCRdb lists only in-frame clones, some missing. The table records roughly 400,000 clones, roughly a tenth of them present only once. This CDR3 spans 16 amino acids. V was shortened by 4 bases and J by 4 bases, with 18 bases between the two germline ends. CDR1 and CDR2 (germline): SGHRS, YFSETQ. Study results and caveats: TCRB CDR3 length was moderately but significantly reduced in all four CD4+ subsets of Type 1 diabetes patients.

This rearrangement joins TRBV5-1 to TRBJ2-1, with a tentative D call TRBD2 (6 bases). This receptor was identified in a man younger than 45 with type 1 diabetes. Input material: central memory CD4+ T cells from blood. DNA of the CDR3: TGCGCCAGCAGCCACGGTCGGGGAGGAGATTACAATGAGCAGTTCTTC. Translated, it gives CASSHGRGGDYNEQFF.